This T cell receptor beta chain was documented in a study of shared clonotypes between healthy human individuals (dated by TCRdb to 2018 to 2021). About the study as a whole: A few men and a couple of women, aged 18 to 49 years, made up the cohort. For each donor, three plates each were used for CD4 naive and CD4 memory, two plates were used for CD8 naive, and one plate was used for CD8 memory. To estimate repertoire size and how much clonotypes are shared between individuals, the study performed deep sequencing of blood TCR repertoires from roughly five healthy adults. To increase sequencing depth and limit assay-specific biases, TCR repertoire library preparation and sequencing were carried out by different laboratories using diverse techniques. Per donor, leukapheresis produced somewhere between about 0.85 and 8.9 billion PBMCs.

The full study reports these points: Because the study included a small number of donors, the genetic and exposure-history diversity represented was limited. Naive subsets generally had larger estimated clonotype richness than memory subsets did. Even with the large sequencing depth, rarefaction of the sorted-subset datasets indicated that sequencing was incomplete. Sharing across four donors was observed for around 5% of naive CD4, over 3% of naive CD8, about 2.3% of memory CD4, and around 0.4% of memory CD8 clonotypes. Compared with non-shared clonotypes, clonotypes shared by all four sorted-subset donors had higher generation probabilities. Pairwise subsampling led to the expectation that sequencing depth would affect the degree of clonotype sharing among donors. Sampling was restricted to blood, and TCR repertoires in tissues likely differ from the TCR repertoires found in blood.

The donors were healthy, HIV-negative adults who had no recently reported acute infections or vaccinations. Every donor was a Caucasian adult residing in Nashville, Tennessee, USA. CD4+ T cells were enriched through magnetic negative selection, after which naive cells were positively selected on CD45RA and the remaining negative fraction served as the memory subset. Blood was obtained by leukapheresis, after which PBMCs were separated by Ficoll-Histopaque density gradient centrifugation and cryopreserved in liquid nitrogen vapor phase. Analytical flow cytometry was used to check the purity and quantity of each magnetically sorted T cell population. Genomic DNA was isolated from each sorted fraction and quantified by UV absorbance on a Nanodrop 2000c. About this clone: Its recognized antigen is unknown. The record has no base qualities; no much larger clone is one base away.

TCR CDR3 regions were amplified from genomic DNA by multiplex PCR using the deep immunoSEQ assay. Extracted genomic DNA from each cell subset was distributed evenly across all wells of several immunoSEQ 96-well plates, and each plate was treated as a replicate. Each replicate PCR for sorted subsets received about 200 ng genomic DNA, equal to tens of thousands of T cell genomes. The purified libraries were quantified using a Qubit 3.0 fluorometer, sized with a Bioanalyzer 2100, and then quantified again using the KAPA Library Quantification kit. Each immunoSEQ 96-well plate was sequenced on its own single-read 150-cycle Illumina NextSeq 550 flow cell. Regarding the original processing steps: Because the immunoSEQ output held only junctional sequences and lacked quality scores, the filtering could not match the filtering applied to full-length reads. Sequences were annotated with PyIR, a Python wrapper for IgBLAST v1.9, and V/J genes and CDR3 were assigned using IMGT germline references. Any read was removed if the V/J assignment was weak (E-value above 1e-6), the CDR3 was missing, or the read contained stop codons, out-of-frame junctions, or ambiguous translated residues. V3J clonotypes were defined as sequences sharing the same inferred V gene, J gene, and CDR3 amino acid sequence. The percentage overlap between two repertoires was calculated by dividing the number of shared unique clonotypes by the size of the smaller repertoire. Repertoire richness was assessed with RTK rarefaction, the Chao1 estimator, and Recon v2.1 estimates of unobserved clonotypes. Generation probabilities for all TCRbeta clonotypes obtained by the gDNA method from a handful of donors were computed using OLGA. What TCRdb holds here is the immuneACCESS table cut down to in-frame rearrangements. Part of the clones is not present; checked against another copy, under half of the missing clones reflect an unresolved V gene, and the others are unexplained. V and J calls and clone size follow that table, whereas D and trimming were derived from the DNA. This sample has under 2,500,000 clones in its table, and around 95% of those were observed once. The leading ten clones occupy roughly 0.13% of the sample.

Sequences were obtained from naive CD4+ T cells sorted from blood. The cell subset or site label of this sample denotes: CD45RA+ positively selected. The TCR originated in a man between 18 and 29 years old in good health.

This receptor has the CDR3 CASSESDSSNQPQHF. In nucleotide form, the sequence is TGCGCCAGCAGCGAATCGGACAGTAGCAATCAGCCCCAGCATTTT. The sequence links TRBV5-1 to TRBJ1-5, with TRBD1 tentatively as D gene (6 bases match). V and J are truncated by 4 bases and 0 bases respectively, leaving an intervening sequence of 11 bases. The CDR3 spans 15 residues, from the cysteine through the phenylalanine. The CDR3 DNA has 45 bases and is translated from base 1. From the germline V gene, CDR1 is SGHRS and CDR2 is YFSETQ.